Reported below is one TCR beta chain. Its antigen is unknown. From the approximately 110-subject validation cohort, which was separate from the roughly 710-subject first cohort, the donors were drawn. CDR1 and CDR2 from the germline V gene are SNHLY and FYNNEI. The CDR3 contains 14 residues. V shed 7 bases and J 2 bases; nucleotides not matched to a gene: 7. The data belong to a study of cytomegalovirus exposure and HLA in healthy donors. Whole-study results and caveats: The study flagged some 170 TCR beta chains as cytomegalovirus-associated.

Some clones are missing from TCRdb's copy, which holds only in-frame ones; the method was immunoSEQ multiplex PCR. Of around 190,000 clones listed, around 86% are singletons. The V and J genes are TRBV2 and TRBJ2-7, with 8 bases matching TRBD1. The receptor comes from a man younger than 45 in good health and CMV-seropositive. Sequencing input: PBMCs. The chain's CDR3 is CASTRTGTTYEQYF. The CDR3 coding sequence is TGTGCCAGCACCAGGACAGGGACGACCTACGAGCAGTACTTC.